This T cell receptor (beta chain) was obtained from a study of cytotoxic CD8 clonotypes in ibrutinib-treated CLL. Study at large: Responses: approximately 25 partial, 2 complete; after median about 70 months, around 15 stayed remitted, some twelve progressed. Study-wide findings and caveats: Sampling of sustained-remission and progressing patients occurred at differing times. Higher clonality was seen at ibrutinib response and a return toward baseline at progression. Against age-matched healthy donors, baseline clonality ran higher and tracked circulating CD8+ T-cell counts.

Germline CDR1 is SGHRS and CDR2 is YFSETQ. The CDR3 contains 13 residues. Trimming took 4 bases from V and 4 from J, leaving 11 bases between them. Concerning this clone itself: Its antigen is unknown.

TCRdb's copy holds only in-frame clones and misses some; the assay was immunoSEQ multiplex PCR. The sample has about 140,000 clones, 75% to 85% seen once. The rearrangement links TRBV5-1 to TRBJ1-1; maybe TRBD1 (5 bases). This TCR was sampled from a human donor with chronic lymphocytic leukemia. The source was PBMCs, collected after 36 months of ibrutinib treatment. CDR3: CASSPRGGTEAFF. In DNA form, the CDR3 reads TGCGCCAGCAGCCCAAGGGGAGGCACTGAAGCTTTCTTT.